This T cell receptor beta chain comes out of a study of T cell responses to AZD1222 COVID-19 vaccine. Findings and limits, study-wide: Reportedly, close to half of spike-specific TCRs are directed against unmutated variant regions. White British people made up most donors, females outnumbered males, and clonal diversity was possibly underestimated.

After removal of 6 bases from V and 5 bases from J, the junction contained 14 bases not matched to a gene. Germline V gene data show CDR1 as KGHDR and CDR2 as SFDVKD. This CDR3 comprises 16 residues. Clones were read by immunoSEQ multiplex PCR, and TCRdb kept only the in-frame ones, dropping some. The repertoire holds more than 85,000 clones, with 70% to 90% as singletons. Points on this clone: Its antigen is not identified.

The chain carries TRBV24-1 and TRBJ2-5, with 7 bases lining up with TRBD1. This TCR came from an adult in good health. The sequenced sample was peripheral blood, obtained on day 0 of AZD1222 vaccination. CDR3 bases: TGTGCCACCAGTCGAGGACAGGACGATTACTGGGAGACCCAGTACTTC. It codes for CATSRGQDDYWETQYF.